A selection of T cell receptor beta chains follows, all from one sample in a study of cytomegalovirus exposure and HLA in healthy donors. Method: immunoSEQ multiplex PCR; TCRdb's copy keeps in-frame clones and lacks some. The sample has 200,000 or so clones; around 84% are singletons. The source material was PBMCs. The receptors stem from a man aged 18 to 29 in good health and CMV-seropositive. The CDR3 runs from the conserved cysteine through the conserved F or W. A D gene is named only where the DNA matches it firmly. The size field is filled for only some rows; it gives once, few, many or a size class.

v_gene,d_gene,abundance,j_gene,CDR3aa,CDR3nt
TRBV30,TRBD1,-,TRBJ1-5,CAWKGQGNQPQHF,TGTGCCTGGAAGGGACAGGGGAATCAGCCCCAGCATTTT
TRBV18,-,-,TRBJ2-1,CASSRSGLQYYNEQFF,TGTGCCAGCTCACGATCGGGACTCCAATACTACAATGAGCAGTTCTTC
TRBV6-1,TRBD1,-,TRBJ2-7,CASSVGWGQGYEQYF,TGTGCCAGCAGTGTGGGGTGGGGACAGGGCTACGAGCAGTACTTC
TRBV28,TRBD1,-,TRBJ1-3,CASRGSTGVPGNTIYF,TGTGCCAGCAGGGGATCCACAGGGGTCCCCGGGAACACCATATATTTT
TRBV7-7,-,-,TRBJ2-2,CASSLGSRGSGELFF,TGTGCCAGCAGCTTAGGATCCCGGGGGAGCGGGGAGCTGTTTTTT
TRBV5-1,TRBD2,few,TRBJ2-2,CASSFSVAGDTGELFF,TGCGCCAGCAGCTTTTCCGTAGCGGGAGACACCGGGGAGCTGTTTTTT
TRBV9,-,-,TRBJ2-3,CASSFRTLADTQYF,TGTGCCAGCAGCTTCCGGACTTTGGCAGATACGCAGTATTTT
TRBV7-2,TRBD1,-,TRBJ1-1,CASSNRDRLRRTEAFF,TGTGCCAGCAGCAACCGGGACAGATTGAGAAGAACTGAAGCTTTCTTT
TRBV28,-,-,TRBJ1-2,CASITGRTDYGYTF,TGTGCCAGCATCACGGGGAGGACGGACTATGGCTACACCTTC
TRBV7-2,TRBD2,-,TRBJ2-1,CASSLFLAGGRNEQFF,TGTGCCAGCAGCTTATTTCTAGCGGGAGGAAGGAATGAGCAGTTCTTC
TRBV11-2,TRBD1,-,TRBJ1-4,CASSHGDRDHEKLFF,TGTGCCAGCAGCCACGGGGACAGGGACCATGAAAAACTGTTTTTT
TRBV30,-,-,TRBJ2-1,CAWRVTKTFYNEQFF,TGTGCCTGGAGAGTTACTAAGACCTTCTACAATGAGCAGTTCTTC